The present entry profiles one T cell receptor (beta chain) with its context. Its matching antigen is unknown. V gave up 2 bases and J gave up 6 bases; unmatched junction bases: 7. The CDR3 is 16 residues long. Germline V CDR1 and CDR2: SEHNR, FQNEAQ (reference sequence). This specimen belongs to a study of beta chain features in type 1 diabetes. General observations from the study: In patients and controls equally, PCR might favor templates that are shorter. For TCRB rearrangement, an influence of HLA type remained unresolved here. Compared with healthy donors, patients appeared to share more similar naive, central memory and regulatory TCRB repertoires. All four CD4+ subsets from Type 1 diabetes patients carried moderately but significantly shorter TCRB CDR3s.

Each population that was sorted was more than 98% pure. Reverse transcription of all isolated RNA meant that expressed TCRB transcripts were sequenced. Clones were sequenced by immunoSEQ multiplex PCR, and TCRdb holds only the in-frame ones, with some missing. The sample gives about 190,000 clones, around 7.9% of which show up once; under 0.55% is in the top ten. This sequence joins TRBV7-9 and TRBJ1-6; 7 bases are a match to TRBD1. Sample: central memory CD4+ T cells from blood. This sequence was found in a man aged 18 to 35 with type 1 diabetes. CDR3 in DNA: TGTGCCAGCAGCTTAACAGGGGCCATGGGTAATTCACCCCTCCACTTT. Protein product: CASSLTGAMGNSPLHF.